This T cell receptor beta chain was retrieved from a study of metastatic and nonmetastatic thyroid tumors. TCRdb reanalyzed the PCR reads with MiXCR. The sample lists 15,000 to 20,000 clones; less than 25% were seen once. The CDR3 length is 13 residues. V lost 4 bases and J 3 bases, leaving 9 bases between the germline ends. The germline V gene has CDR1 KGHSH and CDR2 LQKENI. Thyroid surgery was performed in patients who had received no treatment beforehand. The genes are TRBV18 and TRBJ1-1, with D unclear. This clonotype was sampled from a female donor with papillary thyroid cancer or a benign thyroid nodule (not recorded which). Some clones in this sample may be carry-over from other donors' samples. Sequenced input: adjacent normal tissue. CDR3 bases: TGTGCCAGCTCACTGGGATGGGACACTGAAGCTTTCTTT. It yields the protein CASSLGWDTEAFF.